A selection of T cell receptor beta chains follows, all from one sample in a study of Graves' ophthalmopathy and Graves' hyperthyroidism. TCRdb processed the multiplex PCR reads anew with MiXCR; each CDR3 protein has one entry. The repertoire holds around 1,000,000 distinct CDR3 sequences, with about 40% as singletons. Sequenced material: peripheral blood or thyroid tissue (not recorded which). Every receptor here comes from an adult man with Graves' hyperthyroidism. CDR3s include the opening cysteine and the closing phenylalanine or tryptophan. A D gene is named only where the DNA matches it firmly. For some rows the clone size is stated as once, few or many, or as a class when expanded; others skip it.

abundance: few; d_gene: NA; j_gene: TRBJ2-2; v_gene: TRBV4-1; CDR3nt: TGCGCCAGCAGCCAAGAGTCGGGGCTGAACACCGGGGAGCTGTTTTTT; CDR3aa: CASSQESGLNTGELFF
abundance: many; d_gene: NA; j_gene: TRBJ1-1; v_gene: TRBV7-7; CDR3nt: TGTGCCAGCAGCTCAGAGACAGCAATACAGAACACTGAAGCTTTCTTT; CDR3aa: CASSSETAIQNTEAFF
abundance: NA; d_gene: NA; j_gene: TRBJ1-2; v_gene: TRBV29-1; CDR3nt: TGCAGCACCCGCGGGGGGGACTATGGCTACACCTTC; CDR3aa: CSTRGGDYGYTF
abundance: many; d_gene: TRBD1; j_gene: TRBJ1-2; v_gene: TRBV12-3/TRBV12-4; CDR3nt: TGTGCCAGCAGCCCGGGACAGGGGGTAGGCTACACCTTC; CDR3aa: CASSPGQGVGYTF
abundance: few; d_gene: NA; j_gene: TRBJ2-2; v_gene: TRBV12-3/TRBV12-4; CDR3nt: TGTGCCAGCAGTCCTCAGGGAGGGGAGCTGTTTTTT; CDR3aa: CASSPQGGELFF
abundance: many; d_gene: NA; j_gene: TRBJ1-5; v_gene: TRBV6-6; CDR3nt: TGTGCCAGCAGTTTCAGACAGCTCAATCAGCCCCAGCATTTT; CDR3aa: CASSFRQLNQPQHF
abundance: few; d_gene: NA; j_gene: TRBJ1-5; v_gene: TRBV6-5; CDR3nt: TGTGCCAGCAGCCCCCAGGGGTTCAATCAGCCCCAGCATTTT; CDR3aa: CASSPQGFNQPQHF
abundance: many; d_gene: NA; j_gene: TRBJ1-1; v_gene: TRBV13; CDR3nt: TGTGCCAGCAGCGGCCGAGGGGTGGCTGAAGCTTTCTTT; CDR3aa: CASSGRGVAEAFF
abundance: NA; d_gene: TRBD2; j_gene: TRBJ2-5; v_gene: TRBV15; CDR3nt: TGTGCCACCAGCAGACCATCACTAGCGGGAGGGCCCGTGGAGACCCAGTACTTC; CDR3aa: CATSRPSLAGGPVETQYF
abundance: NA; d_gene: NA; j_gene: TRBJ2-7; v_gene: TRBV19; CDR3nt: TGTGCCAGTAGTATTCGGATCGTCTCAGACTACGAGCAGTACTTC; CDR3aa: CASSIRIVSDYEQYF
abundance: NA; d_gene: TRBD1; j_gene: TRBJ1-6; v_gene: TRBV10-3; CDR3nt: TGTGCCGCCGACCCGGGACAGGGGGCAGGATCACCCCTCCACTTT; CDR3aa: CAADPGQGAGSPLHF
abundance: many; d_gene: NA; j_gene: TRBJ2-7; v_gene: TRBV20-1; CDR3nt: TGCAGTGCTAGAGCAGGGTGGGGCTCCTACGAGCAGTACTTC; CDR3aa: CSARAGWGSYEQYF
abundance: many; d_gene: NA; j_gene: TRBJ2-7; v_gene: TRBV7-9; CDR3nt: TGTGCCAGCAGCTTAGGCGAGGGGGGGCAGTACTTC; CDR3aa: CASSLGEGGQYF
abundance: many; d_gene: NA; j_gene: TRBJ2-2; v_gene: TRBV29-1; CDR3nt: TGCAGCGTTGTCAGGGCCACCGGGGAGCTGTTTTTT; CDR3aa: CSVVRATGELFF
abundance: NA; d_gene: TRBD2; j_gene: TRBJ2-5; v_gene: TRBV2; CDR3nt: TGTGCCGGCAGTGAATGGGCACCTAGCGGGATTGACGGGACCCAGTACTTC; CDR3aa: CAGSEWAPSGIDGTQYF
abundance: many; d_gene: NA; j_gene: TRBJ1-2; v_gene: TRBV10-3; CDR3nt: TGTGCCATCAGTGAAGCGGGACGGACGACCTATGGCTACACCTTC; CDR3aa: CAISEAGRTTYGYTF
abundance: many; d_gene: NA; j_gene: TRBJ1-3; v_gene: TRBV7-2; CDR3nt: TGTGCCAGCAGCTACTTTCGGGGAAACACCATATATTTT; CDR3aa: CASSYFRGNTIYF
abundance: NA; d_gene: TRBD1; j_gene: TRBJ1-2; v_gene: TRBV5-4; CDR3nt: TGTGCCAGCAGCTTGGGACAGGGGGCTTCAGGAGGCTACACCTTC; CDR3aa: CASSLGQGASGGYTF
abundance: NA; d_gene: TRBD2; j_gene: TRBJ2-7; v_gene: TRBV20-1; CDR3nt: TGCAGTGCTAGAGATCAAGGCGGGAGGGGCTACGAGCAGTACTTC; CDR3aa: CSARDQGGRGYEQYF
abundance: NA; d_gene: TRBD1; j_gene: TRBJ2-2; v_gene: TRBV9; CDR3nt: TGTGCCAGCAGCGCACCCGGGACAGGGTCCGGGGAGCTGTTTTTT; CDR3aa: CASSAPGTGSGELFF
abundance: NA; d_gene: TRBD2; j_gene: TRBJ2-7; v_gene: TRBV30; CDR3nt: TGTGCCTGGACAGGACTAGCGGGAGACCACTCCTACGAGCAGTACTTC; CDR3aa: CAWTGLAGDHSYEQYF
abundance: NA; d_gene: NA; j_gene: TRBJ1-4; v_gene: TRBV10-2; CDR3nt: TGCGCCAGCAGTGACTCCTCAACGTTTGAAAAACTGTTTTTT; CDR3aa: CASSDSSTFEKLFF
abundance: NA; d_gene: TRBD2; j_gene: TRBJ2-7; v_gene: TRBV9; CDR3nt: TGTGCCAGCAGCCCAAGACTAGCGAGAAATCGCTACGAGCAGTACTTC; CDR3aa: CASSPRLARNRYEQYF
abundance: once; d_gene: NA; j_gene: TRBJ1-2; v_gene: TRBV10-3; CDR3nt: TGTGCCATCAGTGCTGACCCATCGGGGACCCAATATGGCTACACCTTC; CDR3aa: CAISADPSGTQYGYTF
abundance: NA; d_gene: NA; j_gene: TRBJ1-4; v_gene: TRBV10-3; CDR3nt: TGTGCCGTAGCCCAGGGGTCTAATGAAAAACTGTTTTTT; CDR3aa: CAVAQGSNEKLFF
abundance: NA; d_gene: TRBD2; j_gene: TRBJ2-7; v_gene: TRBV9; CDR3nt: TGTGCCAGCAGCGTAGATCCGGGGACTAGCGGGGTGCTCCTCGAGCAGTACTTC; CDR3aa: CASSVDPGTSGVLLEQYF
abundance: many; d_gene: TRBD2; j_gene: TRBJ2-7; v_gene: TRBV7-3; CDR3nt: TGTGCCAGCAGCGTCGGGGGGGCGCCCTACGAGCAGTACTTC; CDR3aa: CASSVGGAPYEQYF
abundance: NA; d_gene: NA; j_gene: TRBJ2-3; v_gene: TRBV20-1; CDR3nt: TGCAGTGCCTCCCTGAGAGGTTCTCGCACAGATACGCAGTATTTT; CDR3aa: CSASLRGSRTDTQYF
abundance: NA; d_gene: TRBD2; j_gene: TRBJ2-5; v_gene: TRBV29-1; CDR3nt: TGCAGCGTTGTTGGGACTAGCGGGAGGGCCGAGACCCAGTACTTC; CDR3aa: CSVVGTSGRAETQYF
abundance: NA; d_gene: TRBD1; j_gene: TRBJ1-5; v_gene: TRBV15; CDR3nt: TGTGCCACCAGCCATATACTGACCGGGACAGGGGCGGATAGCAATCAGCCCCAGCATTTT; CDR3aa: CATSHILTGTGADSNQPQHF
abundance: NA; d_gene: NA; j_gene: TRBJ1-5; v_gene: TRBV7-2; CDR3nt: TGTGCCACGACTTCGGACCGTTTCAATCAGCCCCAGCATTTT; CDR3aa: CATTSDRFNQPQHF
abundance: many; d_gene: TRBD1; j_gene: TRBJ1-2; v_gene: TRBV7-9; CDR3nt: TGTGCCAGCAGCAGACAGGGGGCCGGAGGCTACACCTTC; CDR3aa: CASSRQGAGGYTF
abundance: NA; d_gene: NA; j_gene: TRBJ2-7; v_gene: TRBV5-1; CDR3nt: TGCGCCAGCAGCTTAGTGACGGGACTCGGGGCCTACGAGCAGTACTTC; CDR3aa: CASSLVTGLGAYEQYF
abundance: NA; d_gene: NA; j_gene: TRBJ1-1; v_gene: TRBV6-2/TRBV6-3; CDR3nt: TGTGCCAGCAGTTACGTAGGGTATTCTGAAGCTTTCTTT; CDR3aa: CASSYVGYSEAFF
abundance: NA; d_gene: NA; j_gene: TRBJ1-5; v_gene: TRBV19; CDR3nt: TGTGCCAGTCAGGGTCGTTTCAGTAAGGGCAATCAGCCCCAGCATTTT; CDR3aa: CASQGRFSKGNQPQHF
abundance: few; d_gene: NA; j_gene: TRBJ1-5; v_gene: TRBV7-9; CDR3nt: TGTGCCAGCAGGACGCATTCCACGCAGCCCCAGCATTTT; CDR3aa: CASRTHSTQPQHF
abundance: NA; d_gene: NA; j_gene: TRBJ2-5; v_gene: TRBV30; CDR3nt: TGTGCCTGGAGTGTAGACAGGGAGACCCAGTACTTC; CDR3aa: CAWSVDRETQYF
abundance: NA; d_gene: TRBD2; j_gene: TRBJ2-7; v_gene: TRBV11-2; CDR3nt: TGTGCCAGCAGCTTAAAATCACTAGCGGGAGGAATATCCTACGAGCAGTACTTC; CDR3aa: CASSLKSLAGGISYEQYF
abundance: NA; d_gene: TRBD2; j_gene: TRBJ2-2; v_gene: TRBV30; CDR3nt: TGTGCCCTTCTAGCGGGGGGGACGAACACCGGGGAGCTGTTTTTT; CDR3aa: CALLAGGTNTGELFF
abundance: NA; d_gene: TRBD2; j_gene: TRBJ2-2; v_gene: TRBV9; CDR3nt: TGTGCCAGCAGCCACCTCGGACTAGCGAACACCGGGGAGCTGTTTTTT; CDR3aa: CASSHLGLANTGELFF
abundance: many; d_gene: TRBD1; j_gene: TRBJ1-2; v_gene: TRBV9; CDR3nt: TGTGCCAGCAGCGTACAGGGGGCTCATGGCTACACCTTC; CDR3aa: CASSVQGAHGYTF